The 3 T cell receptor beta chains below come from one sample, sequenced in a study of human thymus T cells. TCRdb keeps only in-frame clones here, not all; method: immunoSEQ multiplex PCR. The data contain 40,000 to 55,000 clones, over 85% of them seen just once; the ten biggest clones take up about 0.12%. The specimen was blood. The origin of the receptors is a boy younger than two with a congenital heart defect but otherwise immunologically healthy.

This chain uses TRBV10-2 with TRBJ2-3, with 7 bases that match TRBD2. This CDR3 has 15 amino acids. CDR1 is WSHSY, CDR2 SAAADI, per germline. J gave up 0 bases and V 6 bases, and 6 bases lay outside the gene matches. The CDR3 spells CASRSGLGSTDTQYF. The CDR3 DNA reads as TGCGCCAGCAGATCCGGACTAGGTAGCACAGATACGCAGTATTTT.

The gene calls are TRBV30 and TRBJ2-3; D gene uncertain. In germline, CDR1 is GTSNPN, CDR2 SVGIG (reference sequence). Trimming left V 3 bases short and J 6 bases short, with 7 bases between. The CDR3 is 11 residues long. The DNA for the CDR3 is TGTGCCTGGAGGGGCATGGATACGCAGTATTTT. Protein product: CAWRGMDTQYF.

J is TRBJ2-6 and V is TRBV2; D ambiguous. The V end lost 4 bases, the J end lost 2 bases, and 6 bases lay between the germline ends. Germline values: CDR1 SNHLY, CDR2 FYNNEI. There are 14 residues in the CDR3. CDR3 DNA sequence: TGTGCCAGCAGTGTTGGGGCTGGGGCCAACGTCCTGACTTTC. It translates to CASSVGAGANVLTF.